This T cell receptor beta chain was profiled in a study of CD8+ T cells in alopecia areata. Treatment defined: oral pan-JAK inhibitor, 5-10 mg twice daily. Only a few counts were recorded for this clone. Germline lookup yields CDR1 MGHRA and CDR2 YSYEKL. The CDR3 has 15 amino acids. Trimming removed 0 bases from V and 4 bases from J, with 10 bases in between. Reverse transcription of extracted RNA yielded cDNA, which provided the sequencing template. Sequencing was performed with immunoSEQ multiplex PCR; in TCRdb, only in-frame clones are kept and a portion is missing. The sample lists approximately 150,000 clones; around 87% were seen once.

The sequences come from CD8+ T cells sorted from blood, collected at week 4, from a patient treated with tofacitinib. The chain employs TRBV4-1 and TRBJ1-5, with a weak D call TRBD1 (5 bases). The receptor was derived from a human donor with alopecia areata. CDR3 DNA: TGCGCCAGCAGCCAAGAAGGGGTTGCGAATCAGCCCCAGCATTTT. Its translation is CASSQEGVANQPQHF.